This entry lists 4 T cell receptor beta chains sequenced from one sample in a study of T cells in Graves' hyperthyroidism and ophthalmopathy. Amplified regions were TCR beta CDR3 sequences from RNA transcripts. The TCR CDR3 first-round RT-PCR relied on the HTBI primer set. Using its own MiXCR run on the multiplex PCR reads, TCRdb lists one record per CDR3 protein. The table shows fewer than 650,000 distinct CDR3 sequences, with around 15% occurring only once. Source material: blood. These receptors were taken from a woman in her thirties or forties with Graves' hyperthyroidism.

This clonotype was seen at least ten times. CDR3 nucleotide sequence: TGTGCCAGCAGCTTGATCCCAGCAGGGAACACTGAAGCTTTCTTT. Translating gives CASSLIPAGNTEAFF. V and J are TRBV7-2 and TRBJ1-1; D is unclear. The germline V and J ends were trimmed by 3 bases and 1 base, with 12 bases remaining between them. Germline CDR1 and CDR2: SGHTA and FQGNSA. CDR3 length: 15 residues.

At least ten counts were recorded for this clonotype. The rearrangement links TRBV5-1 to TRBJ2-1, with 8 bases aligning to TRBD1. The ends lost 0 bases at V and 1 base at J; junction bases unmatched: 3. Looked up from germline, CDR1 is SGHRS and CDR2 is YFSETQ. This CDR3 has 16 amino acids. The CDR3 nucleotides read TGCGCCAGCAGCTTGGCGGGACAGGCATCCTACAATGAGCAGTTCTTC. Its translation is CASSLAGQASYNEQFF.

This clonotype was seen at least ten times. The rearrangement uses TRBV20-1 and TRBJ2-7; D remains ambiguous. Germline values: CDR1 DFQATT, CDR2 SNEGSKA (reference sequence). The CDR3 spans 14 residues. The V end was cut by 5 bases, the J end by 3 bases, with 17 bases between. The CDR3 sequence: CSAAPTARSYEQYF. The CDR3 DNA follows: TGCAGTGCTGCCCCCACCGCCAGGAGCTACGAGCAGTACTTC.

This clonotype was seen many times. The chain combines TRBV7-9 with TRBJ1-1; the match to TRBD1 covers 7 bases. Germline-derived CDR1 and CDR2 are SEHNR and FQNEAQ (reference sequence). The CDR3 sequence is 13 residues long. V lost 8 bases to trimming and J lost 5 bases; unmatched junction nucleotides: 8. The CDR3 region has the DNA TGTGCCAGCGACCGGACAGGAAATACTGAAGCTTTCTTT. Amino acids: CASDRTGNTEAFF.